The rows below give T cell receptor beta chains drawn from one sample of a study of a mutant IDH1 vaccine in newly diagnosed glioma. These TCRs are of unknown antigen specificity. Profiled with immunoSEQ multiplex PCR; TCRdb holds only in-frame clones, not every one. Here the sample spans roughly 60,000 clones, less than 85% being singletons. Sample: PBMCs, taken from a glioma patient whose treatment included an IDH1 peptide vaccine. Receptor source: a man aged 30 to 39 with glioma. CDR3s include the opening cysteine and the closing phenylalanine or tryptophan. Each record gives: D gene, J gene, V gene, CDR3 protein. The D gene is left open where the match is weak.

d_call: TRBD1
j_call: TRBJ1-2
v_call: TRBV4-3
cdr3_aa: CASSRGTGMYYGYTF

d_call: NA
j_call: TRBJ2-1
v_call: TRBV11-2
cdr3_aa: CASSLMLEQFF

d_call: TRBD1
j_call: TRBJ1-1
v_call: TRBV7-9
cdr3_aa: CASSLGQGGLFLAFF

d_call: TRBD2
j_call: TRBJ2-2
v_call: TRBV5-4
cdr3_aa: CASSRPGAGERTGELFF

d_call: TRBD2
j_call: TRBJ2-7
v_call: TRBV7-9
cdr3_aa: CASSLSGRAYEQYF

d_call: TRBD1
j_call: TRBJ2-1
v_call: TRBV7-6
cdr3_aa: CASSNLNTTGGITDEQFF

d_call: NA
j_call: TRBJ2-7
v_call: TRBV27
cdr3_aa: CASSFGREGEQYF

d_call: NA
j_call: TRBJ2-1
v_call: TRBV11-2
cdr3_aa: CASSTTGVSNEQFF

d_call: NA
j_call: TRBJ1-4
v_call: TRBV28
cdr3_aa: CASSGPVATGNEKLFF

d_call: NA
j_call: TRBJ1-2
v_call: TRBV29-1
cdr3_aa: CSVAKGGGNYGYTF

d_call: NA
j_call: NA
v_call: TRBV20-1
cdr3_aa: CSADVGYEQYF

d_call: NA
j_call: TRBJ1-4
v_call: TRBV7-2
cdr3_aa: CASSLGSTGRLFF

d_call: NA
j_call: TRBJ2-5
v_call: TRBV29-1
cdr3_aa: CSVRVSPALKIGTQYF

d_call: TRBD2
j_call: TRBJ2-4
v_call: TRBV5-4
cdr3_aa: CASSLFGRTNIQYF

d_call: TRBD1
j_call: TRBJ1-5
v_call: TRBV4-1
cdr3_aa: CASSLRTGVSNQPQHF

d_call: NA
j_call: TRBJ2-7
v_call: TRBV4-1
cdr3_aa: CASSQEGGGRTYEQYF

d_call: NA
j_call: TRBJ1-2
v_call: TRBV5-1
cdr3_aa: CASSLALVGGAYGYTF

d_call: NA
j_call: TRBJ1-1
v_call: TRBV4-3
cdr3_aa: CASSQDRGLGAEAFF

d_call: NA
j_call: TRBJ1-2
v_call: TRBV9
cdr3_aa: CASSGEGYTF

d_call: TRBD2
j_call: TRBJ2-3
v_call: TRBV19
cdr3_aa: CASSGTSGRGTQYF

d_call: TRBD1
j_call: TRBJ1-6
v_call: TRBV27
cdr3_aa: CASGRTGGWNSPLHF

d_call: NA
j_call: TRBJ1-1
v_call: TRBV6-1
cdr3_aa: CATVPLRTVNTEAFF

d_call: TRBD1
j_call: TRBJ2-2
v_call: TRBV14
cdr3_aa: CASSQDGQEINTGELFF

d_call: TRBD1
j_call: TRBJ2-7
v_call: TRBV2
cdr3_aa: CASSRDRSSYEQYF

d_call: TRBD1
j_call: TRBJ2-7
v_call: TRBV5-4
cdr3_aa: CASSLQGIDEQYF

d_call: NA
j_call: TRBJ2-3
v_call: TRBV6-5
cdr3_aa: CASRLLDTQYF

d_call: NA
j_call: NA
v_call: TRBV4-1
cdr3_aa: CASSQRVGLPSYEQYF

d_call: TRBD1
j_call: TRBJ2-1
v_call: TRBV7-2
cdr3_aa: CASSYRGLDNEQFF

d_call: NA
j_call: TRBJ2-2
v_call: TRBV28
cdr3_aa: CASSPGAVLSPPGELFF

d_call: NA
j_call: TRBJ2-3
v_call: TRBV6-4
cdr3_aa: CASSEGLMGDTQYF

d_call: NA
j_call: TRBJ2-1
v_call: TRBV6-1
cdr3_aa: CASEPSSYNEQFF

d_call: NA
j_call: TRBJ1-2
v_call: TRBV5-6
cdr3_aa: CASSLGQSYGYTF

d_call: NA
j_call: TRBJ2-1
v_call: TRBV7-2
cdr3_aa: CASSIWTDNEQFF

d_call: TRBD2
j_call: TRBJ2-2
v_call: TRBV19
cdr3_aa: CASSRDLAGITGELFF

d_call: NA
j_call: TRBJ1-3
v_call: TRBV2
cdr3_aa: CASRQQPSTIYF

d_call: NA
j_call: TRBJ1-1
v_call: TRBV30
cdr3_aa: CAWSRDTNTEAFF

d_call: NA
j_call: TRBJ1-1
v_call: TRBV30
cdr3_aa: CAWSRHPAAEAFF

d_call: TRBD1
j_call: TRBJ1-1
v_call: TRBV28
cdr3_aa: CASSLAGTGGTEAFF

d_call: TRBD1
j_call: TRBJ1-1
v_call: TRBV29-1
cdr3_aa: CSVEEGANTEAFF

d_call: NA
j_call: TRBJ2-7
v_call: TRBV2
cdr3_aa: CASSNPGARSYEQYF